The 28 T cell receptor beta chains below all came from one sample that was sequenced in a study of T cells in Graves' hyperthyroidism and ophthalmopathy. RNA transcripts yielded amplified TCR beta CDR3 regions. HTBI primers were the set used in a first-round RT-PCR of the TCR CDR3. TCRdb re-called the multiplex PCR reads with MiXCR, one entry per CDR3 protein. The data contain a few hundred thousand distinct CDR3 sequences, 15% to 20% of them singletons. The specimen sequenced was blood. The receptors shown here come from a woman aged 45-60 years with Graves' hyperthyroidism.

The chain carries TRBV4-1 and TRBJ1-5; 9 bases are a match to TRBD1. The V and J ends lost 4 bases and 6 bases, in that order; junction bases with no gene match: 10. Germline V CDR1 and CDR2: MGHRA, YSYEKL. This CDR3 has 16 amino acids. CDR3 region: CASSREQGAVLQPQHF. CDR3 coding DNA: TGCGCCAGCAGCCGGGAACAGGGGGCGGTCCTTCAGCCCCAGCATTTT.

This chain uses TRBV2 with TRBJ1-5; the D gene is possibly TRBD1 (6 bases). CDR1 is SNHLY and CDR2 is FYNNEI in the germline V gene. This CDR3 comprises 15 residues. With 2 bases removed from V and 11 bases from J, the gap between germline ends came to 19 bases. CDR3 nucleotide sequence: TGTGCCAGCAGTGAAAGTTGGACAGCCCCATGGGCCCAGCATTTT. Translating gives CASSESWTAPWAQHF. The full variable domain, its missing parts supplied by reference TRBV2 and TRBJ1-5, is EPEVTQTPSHQVTQMGQEVILRCVPISNHLYFYWYRQILGQKVEFLVSFYNNEISEKSEIFDDQFSVERPDGSNFTLKIRSTKLEDSAMYFCASSESWTAPWAQHFGDGTRLSIL.

The CDR3 is CASSLFEGGSIQYF. CDR3 DNA: TGCGCCAGCAGCTTGTTTGAGGGAGGTAGCATTCAGTACTTC. The chain is built from TRBV5-1 and TRBJ2-4, with TRBD2 as a possible D gene (6 bases). The CDR3 is 14 amino acids. The germline V gene has CDR1 SGHRS and CDR2 YFSETQ. Trimming removed 1 base from V and 9 bases from J, with 14 bases in between. The complete variable domain, with remaining parts taken from reference TRBV5-1 and TRBJ2-4, reads KAGVTQTPRYLIKTRGQQVTLSCSPISGHRSVSWYQQTPGQGLQFLFEYFSETQRNKGNFPGRFSGRQFSNSRSEMNVSTLELGDSALYLCASSLFEGGSIQYFGAGTRLSVL.

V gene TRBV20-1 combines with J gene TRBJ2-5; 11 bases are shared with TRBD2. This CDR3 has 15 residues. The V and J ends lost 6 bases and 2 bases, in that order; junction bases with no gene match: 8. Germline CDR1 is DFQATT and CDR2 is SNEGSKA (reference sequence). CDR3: CSATVAGGIQETQYF. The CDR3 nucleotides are TGCAGTGCGACCGTAGCGGGAGGGATACAAGAGACCCAGTACTTC.

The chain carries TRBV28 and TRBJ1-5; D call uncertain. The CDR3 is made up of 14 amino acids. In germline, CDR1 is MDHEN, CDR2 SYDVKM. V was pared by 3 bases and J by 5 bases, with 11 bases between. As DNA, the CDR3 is TGTGCCAGCAGTTTGGGAAAACGAGATCAGCCCCAGCATTTT. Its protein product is CASSLGKRDQPQHF.

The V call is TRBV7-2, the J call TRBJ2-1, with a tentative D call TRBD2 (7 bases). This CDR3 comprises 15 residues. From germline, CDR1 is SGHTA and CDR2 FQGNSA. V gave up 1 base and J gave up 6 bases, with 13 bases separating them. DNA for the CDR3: TGTGCCAGCAGCTTAGGGGGGGGGCTTGTCAATGAGCAGTTCTTC. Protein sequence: CASSLGGGLVNEQFF.

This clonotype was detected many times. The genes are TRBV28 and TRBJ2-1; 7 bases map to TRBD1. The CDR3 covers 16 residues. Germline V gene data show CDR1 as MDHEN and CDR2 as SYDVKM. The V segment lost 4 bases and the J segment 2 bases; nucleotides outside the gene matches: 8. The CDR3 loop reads CASSSGTAPAYNEQFF. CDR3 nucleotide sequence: TGTGCCAGCAGTTCCGGGACAGCCCCCGCCTACAATGAGCAGTTCTTC. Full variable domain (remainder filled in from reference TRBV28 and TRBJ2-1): DVKVTQSSRYLVKRTGEKVFLECVQDMDHENMFWYRQDPGLGLRLIYFSYDVKMKEKGDIPEGYSVSREKKERFSLILESASTNQTSMYLCASSSGTAPAYNEQFFGPGTRLTVL.

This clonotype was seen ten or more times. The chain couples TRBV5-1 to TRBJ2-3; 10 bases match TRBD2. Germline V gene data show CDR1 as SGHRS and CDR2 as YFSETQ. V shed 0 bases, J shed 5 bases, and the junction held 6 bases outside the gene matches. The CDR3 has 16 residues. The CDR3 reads CASSLGTSGGLDTQYF. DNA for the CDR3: TGCGCCAGCAGCTTGGGGACTAGCGGTGGATTAGATACGCAGTATTTT.

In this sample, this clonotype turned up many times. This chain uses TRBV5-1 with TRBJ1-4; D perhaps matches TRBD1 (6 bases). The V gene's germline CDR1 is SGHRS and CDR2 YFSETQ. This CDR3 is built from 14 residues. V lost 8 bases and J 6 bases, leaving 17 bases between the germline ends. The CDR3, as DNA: TGCGCCAGTTCGGCCCTCCCAGGGGATGAAAAACTGTTTTTT. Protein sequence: CASSALPGDEKLFF.

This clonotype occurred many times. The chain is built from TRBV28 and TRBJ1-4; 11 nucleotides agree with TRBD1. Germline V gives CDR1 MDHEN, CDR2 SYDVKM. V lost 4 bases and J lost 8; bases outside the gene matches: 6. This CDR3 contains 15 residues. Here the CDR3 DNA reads TGTGCCAGCAGTTCAGGACAGGGGGCCGGCGAAAAACTGTTTTTT. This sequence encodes CASSSGQGAGEKLFF.

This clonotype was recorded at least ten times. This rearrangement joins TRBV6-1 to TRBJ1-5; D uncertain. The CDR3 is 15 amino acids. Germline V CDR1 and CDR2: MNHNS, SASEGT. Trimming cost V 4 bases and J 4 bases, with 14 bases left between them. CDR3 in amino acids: CASSGMNAGNQPQHF. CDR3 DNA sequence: TGTGCCAGCAGTGGAATGAATGCGGGGAATCAGCCCCAGCATTTT.

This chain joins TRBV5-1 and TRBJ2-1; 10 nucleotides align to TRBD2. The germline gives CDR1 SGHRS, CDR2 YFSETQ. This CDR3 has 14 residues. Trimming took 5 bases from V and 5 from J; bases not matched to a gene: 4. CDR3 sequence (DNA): TGCGCCAGCAGTAGCGGGGGGCCTAACAATGAGCAGTTCTTC. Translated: CASSSGGPNNEQFF.

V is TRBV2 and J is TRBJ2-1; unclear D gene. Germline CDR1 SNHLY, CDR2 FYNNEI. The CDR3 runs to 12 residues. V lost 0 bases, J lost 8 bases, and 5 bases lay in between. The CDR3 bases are TGTGCCAGCAGTGAAGCGAGGCATGAGCAGTTCTTC. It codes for CASSEARHEQFF.

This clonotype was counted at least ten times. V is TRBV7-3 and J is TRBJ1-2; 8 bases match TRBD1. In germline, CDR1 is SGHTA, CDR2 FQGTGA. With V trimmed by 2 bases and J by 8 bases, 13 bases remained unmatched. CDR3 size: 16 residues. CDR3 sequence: CASSLGRTGTGSGYTF. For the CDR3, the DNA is TGTGCCAGCAGCTTAGGGCGCACCGGGACAGGATCCGGCTACACCTTC. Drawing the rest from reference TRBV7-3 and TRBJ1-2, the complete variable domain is GAGVSQTPSNKVTEKGKYVELRCDPISGHTALYWYRQSLGQGPEFLIYFQGTGAADDSGLPNDRFFAVRPEGSVSTLKIQRTERGDSAVYLCASSLGRTGTGSGYTFGSGTRLTVV.

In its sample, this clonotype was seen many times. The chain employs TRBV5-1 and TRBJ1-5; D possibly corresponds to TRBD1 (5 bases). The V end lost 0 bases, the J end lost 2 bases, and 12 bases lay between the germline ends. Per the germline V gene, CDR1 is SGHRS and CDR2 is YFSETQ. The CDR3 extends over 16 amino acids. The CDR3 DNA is TGCGCCAGCAGCTTGGAGGGAAGAGGGGGCAATCAGCCCCAGCATTTT. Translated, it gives CASSLEGRGGNQPQHF. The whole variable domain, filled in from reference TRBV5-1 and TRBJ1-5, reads KAGVTQTPRYLIKTRGQQVTLSCSPISGHRSVSWYQQTPGQGLQFLFEYFSETQRNKGNFPGRFSGRQFSNSRSEMNVSTLELGDSALYLCASSLEGRGGNQPQHFGDGTRLSIL.

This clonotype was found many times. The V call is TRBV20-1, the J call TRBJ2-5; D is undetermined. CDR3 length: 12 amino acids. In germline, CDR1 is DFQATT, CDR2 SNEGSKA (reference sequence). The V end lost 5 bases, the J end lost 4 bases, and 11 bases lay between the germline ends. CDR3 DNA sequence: TGCAGTGCTCATAGGGTTCCAGAGACCCAGTACTTC. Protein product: CSAHRVPETQYF.

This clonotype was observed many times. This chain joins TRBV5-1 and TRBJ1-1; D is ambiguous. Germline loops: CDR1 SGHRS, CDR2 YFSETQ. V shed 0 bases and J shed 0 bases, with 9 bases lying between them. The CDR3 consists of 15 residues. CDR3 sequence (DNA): TGCGCCAGCAGCTTGGAAGCACAAATGAACACTGAAGCTTTCTTT. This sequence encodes CASSLEAQMNTEAFF.

The CDR3 loop reads CASSLKFGGADTQYF. In DNA form, the CDR3 reads TGTGCCAGCAGCTTAAAGTTTGGGGGGGCAGATACGCAGTATTTT. The chain is built from TRBV7-3 and TRBJ2-3; 7 bases map to TRBD2. The CDR3 totals 15 residues. Unmatched junction bases numbered 5, after V lost 1 base and J lost 4 bases. Germline V gives CDR1 SGHTA, CDR2 FQGTGA.

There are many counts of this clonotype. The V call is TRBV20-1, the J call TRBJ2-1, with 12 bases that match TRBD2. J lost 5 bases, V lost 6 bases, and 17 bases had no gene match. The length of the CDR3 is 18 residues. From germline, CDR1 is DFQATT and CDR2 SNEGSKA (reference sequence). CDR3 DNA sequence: TGCAGTGCGGCCCCGACTAGCGGGAGCCAAAGATGGAACAATGAGCAGTTCTTC. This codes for CSAAPTSGSQRWNNEQFF.

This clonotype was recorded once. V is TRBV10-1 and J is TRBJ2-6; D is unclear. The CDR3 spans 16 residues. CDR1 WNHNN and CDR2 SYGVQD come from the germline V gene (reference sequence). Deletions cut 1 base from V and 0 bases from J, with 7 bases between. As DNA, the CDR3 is TGCGCCAGCAGTGAGTACGGAAACTCTGGGGCCAACGTCCTGACTTTC. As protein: CASSEYGNSGANVLTF.

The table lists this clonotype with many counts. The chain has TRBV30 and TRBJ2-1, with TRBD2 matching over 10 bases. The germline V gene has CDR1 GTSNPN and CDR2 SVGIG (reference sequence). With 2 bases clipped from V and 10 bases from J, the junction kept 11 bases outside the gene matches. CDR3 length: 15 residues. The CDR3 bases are TGTGCCTGGAGTCCCTCGGGGAGCGGGAGGGCGGAGCAGTTCTTC. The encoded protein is CAWSPSGSGRAEQFF.

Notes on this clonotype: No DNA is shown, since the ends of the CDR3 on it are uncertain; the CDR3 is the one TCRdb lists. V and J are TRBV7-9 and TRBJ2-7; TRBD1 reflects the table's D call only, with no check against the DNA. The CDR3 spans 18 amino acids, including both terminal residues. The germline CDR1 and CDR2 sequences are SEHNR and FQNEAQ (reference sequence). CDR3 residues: CASSFYICSAGTGYEQYV.

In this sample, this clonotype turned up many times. CDR3 coding DNA: TGTGCCACCAGCAGAGAAGGACTAGCGGGATCGGAGACCCAGTACTTC. Amino acid sequence: CATSREGLAGSETQYF. The chain has TRBV15 and TRBJ2-5; 12 positions agree with TRBD2. Per germline, CDR1 LNHNV and CDR2 YYDKDF (reference sequence). This CDR3 has 16 amino acids. The J segment lost 5 bases and the V segment lost 0 bases, leaving 4 bases of the junction unmatched.

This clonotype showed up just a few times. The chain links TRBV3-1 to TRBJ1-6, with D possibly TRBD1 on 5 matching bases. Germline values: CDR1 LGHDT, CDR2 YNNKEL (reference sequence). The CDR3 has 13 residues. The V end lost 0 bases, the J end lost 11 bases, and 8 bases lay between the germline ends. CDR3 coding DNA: TGTGCCAGCAGCCAAGATGAAGGGGCACCCCTCCACTTT. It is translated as CASSQDEGAPLHF.

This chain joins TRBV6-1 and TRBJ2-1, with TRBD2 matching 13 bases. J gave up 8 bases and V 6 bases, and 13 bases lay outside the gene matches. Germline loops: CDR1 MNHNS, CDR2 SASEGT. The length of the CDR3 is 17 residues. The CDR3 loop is CASSKGLAGANVHEQFF. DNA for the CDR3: TGTGCCAGCAGCAAAGGACTAGCGGGGGCCAATGTGCATGAGCAGTTCTTC.

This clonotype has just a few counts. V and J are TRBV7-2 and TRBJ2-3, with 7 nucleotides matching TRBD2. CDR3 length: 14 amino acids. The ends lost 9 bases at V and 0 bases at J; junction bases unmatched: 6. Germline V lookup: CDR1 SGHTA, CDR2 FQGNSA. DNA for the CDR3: TGTGCCAGTTATAGCGGGCTTAGCACAGATACGCAGTATTTT. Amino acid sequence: CASYSGLSTDTQYF.

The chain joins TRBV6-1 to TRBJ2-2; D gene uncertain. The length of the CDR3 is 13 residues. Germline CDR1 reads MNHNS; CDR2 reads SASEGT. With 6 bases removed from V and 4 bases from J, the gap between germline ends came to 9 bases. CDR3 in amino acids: CASSRTTTGELFF. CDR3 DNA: TGTGCCAGCAGCCGTACCACCACCGGGGAGCTGTTTTTT.

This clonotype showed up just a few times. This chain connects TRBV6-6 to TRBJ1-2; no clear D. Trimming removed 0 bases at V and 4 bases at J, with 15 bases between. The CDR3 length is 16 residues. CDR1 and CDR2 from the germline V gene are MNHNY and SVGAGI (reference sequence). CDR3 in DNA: TGTGCCAGCAGTTACTCGAACGGACGGCTACTCTATGGCTACACCTTC. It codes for CASSYSNGRLLYGYTF.